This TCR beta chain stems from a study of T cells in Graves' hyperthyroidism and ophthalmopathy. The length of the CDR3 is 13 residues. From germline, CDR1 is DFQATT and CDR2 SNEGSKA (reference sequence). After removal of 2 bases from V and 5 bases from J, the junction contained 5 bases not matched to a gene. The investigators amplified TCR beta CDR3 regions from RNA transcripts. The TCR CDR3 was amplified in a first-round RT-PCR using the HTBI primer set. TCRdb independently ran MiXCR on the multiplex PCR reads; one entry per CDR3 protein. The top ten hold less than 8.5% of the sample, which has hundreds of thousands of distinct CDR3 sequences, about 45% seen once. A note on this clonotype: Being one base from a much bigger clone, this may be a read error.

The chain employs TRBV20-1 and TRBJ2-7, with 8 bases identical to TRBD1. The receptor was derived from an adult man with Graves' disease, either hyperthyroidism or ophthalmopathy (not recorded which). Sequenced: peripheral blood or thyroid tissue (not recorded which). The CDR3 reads CSARTGTGHEQYF. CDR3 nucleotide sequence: TGCAGTGCTAGAACCGGGACAGGCCACGAGCAGTACTTC.